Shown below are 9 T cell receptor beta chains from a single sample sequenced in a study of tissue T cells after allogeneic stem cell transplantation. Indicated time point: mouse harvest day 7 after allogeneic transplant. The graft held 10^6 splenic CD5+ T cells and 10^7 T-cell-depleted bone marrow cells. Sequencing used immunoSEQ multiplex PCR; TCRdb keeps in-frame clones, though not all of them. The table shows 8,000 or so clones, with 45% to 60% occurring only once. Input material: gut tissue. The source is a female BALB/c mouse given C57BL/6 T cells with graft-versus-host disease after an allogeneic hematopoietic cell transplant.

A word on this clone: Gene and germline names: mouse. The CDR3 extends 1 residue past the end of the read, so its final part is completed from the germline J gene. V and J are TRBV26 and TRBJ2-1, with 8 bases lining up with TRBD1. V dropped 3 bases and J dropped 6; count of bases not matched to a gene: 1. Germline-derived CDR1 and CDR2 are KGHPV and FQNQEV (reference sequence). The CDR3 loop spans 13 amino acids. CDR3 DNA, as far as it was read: TGTGCCAGCAGTCTAGGACAGGGTGCTGAGCAGTTC. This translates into CASSLGQGAEQF. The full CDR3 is CASSLGQGAEQFF.

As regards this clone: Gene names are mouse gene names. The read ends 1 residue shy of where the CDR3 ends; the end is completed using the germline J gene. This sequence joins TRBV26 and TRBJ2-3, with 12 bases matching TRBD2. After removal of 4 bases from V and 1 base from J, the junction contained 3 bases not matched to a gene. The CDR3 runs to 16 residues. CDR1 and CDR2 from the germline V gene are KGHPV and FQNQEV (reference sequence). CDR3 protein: CASSPGLGGGAETLYF. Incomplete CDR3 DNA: TGTGCCAGCAGTCCGGGACTGGGGGGAGGTGCAGAAACGCTGTAT.

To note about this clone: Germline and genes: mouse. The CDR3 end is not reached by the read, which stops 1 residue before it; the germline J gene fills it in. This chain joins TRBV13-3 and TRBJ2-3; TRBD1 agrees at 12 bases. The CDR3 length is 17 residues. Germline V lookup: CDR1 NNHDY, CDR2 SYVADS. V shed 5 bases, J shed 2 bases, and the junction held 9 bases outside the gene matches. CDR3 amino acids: CASSPTGTGGYAETLYF. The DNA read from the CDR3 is TGTGCCAGCAGCCCTACCGGGACAGGGGGCTATGCAGAAACGCTGTAT.

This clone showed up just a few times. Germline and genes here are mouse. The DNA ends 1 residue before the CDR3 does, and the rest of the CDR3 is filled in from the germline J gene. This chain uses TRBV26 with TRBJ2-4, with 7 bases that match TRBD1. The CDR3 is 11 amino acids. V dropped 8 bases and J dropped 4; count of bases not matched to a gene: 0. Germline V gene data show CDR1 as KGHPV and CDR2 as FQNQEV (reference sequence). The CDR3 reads CASGTENTLYF. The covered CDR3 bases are TGTGCCAGCGGGACAGAAAACACCTTGTAC.

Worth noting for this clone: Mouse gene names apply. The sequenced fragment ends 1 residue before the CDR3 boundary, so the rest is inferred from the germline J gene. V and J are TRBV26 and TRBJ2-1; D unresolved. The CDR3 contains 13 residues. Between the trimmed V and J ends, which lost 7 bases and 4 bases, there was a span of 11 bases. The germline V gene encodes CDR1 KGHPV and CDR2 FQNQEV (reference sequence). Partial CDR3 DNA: TGTGCCAGCAATCTAGCGGGGTATGCTGAGCAGTTC. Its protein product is CASNLAGYAEQF. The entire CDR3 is CASNLAGYAEQFF.

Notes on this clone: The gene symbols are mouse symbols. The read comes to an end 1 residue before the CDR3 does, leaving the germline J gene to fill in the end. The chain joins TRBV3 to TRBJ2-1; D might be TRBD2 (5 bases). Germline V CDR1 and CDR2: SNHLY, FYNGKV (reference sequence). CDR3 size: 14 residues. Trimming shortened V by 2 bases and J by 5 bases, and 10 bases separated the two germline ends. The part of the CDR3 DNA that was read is TGTGCCAGCAGCTTACGGGGTGGGGATGCTGAGCAGTTC. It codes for CASSLRGGDAEQF. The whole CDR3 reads CASSLRGGDAEQFF.

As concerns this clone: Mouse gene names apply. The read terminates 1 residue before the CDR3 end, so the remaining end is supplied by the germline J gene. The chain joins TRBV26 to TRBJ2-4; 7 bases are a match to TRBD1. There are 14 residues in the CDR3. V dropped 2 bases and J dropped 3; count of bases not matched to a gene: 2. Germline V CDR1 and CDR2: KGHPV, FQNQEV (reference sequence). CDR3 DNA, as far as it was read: TGTGCCAGCAGTCTGCCCAGGGGGCAAAACACCTTGTAC. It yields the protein CASSLPRGQNTLY. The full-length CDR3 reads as CASSLPRGQNTLYF.

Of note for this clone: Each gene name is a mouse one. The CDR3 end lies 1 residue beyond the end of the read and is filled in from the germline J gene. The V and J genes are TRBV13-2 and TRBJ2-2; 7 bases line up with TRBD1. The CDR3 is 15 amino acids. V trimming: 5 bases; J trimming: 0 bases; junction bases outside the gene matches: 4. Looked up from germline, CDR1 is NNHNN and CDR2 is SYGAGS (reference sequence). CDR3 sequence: CASGPGTANTGQLYF. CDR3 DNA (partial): TGTGCCAGCGGACCCGGGACAGCAAACACCGGGCAGCTCTAC.

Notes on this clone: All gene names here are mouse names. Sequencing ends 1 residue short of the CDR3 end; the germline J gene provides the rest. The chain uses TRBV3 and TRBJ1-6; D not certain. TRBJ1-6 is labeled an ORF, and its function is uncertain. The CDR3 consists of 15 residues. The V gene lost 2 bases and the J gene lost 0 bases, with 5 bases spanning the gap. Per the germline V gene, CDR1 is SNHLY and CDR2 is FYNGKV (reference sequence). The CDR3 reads CASSLQNSYNSPLYF. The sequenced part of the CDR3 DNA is TGTGCCAGCAGCTTACAGAATTCCTATAATTCGCCCCTCTAC.